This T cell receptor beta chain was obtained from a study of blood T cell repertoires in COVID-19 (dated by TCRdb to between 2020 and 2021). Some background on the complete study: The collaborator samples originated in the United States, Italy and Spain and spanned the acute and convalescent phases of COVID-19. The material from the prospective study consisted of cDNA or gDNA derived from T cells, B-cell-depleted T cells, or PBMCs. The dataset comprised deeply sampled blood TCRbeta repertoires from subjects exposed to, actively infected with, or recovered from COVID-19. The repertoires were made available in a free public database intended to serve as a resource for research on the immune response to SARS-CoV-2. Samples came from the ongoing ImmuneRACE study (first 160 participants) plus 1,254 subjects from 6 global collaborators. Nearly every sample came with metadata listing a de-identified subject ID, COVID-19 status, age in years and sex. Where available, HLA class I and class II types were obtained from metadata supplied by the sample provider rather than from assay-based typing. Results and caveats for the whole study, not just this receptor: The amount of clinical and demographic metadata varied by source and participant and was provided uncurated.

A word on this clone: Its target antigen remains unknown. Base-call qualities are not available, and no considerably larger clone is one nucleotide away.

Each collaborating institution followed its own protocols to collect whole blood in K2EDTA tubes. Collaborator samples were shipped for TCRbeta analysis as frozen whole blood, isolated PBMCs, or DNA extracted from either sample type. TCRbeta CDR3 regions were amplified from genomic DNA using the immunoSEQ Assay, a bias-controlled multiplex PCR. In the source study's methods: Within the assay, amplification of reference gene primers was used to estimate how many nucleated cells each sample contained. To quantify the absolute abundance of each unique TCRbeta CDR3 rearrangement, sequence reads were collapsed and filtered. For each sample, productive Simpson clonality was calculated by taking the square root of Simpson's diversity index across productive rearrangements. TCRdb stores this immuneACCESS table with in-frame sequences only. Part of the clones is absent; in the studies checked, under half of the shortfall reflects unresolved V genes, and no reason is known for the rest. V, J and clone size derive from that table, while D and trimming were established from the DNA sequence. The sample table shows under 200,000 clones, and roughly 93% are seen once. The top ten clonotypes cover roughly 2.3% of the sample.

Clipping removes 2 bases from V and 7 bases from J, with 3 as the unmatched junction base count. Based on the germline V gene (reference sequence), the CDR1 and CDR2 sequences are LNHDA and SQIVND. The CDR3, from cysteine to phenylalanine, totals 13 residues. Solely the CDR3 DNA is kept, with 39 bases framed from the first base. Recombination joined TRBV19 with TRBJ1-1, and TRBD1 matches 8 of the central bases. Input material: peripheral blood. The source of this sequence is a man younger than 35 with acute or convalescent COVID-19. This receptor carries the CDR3 CASSINRGSEAFF. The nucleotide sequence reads TGTGCCAGTAGTATAAACAGGGGGAGTGAAGCTTTCTTT. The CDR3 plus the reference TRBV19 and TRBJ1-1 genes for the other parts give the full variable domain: DGGITQSPKYLFRKEGQNVTLSCEQNLNHDAMYWYRQDPGQGLRLIYYSQIVNDFQKGDIAEGYSVSREKKESFPLTVTSAQKNPTAFYLCASSINRGSEAFFGQGTRLTVV.